This T cell receptor (beta chain) was documented in a study of cytomegalovirus exposure and HLA in healthy donors. PCR primers comprised 60 Vbeta and 13 Jbeta primers. Libraries were prepared by immunoSEQ multiplex PCR; TCRdb keeps only in-frame clonotypes and omits some of them. The sample records 100,000 to 150,000 clones, approximately 80% being singletons. In the case of this clone: What it binds is not known.

The study's findings and limits: Only CMV serostatus was available as immune exposure information.

The CDR3 extends over 15 amino acids. In germline, CDR1 is LGHNA, CDR2 YSLEER. The genes are TRBV4-3 and TRBJ2-5; 11 bases map to TRBD2. The J call may not be correct, given that the DNA end is closer to TRBJ2-7. Sequencing was performed on PBMCs. The receptor comes from a boy between 2 and 10 years old in good health and CMV-seronegative. The CDR3 bases are TGCGCCAGCAGCCCCTTCCTAGCGGGGGGCTACGAGCAGTACTTC. Its protein is CASSPFLAGGYEQYF.